The 26 T cell receptor beta chains below all came from one sample that was sequenced in a study of T cell repertoires in cytomegalovirus infection (dated 2019 in TCRdb). These receptors have no known antigen. Interpreted using the paper, the treatment or condition label stands for: in vitro stimulation with specific CMV peptide epitopes to enrich CMV-specific T cells. The reads were generated on an Illumina HiSeq 1500. TCRdb reprocessing: public reads trimmed at Q25 with fastp, clones called with MiXCR, in-frame beta chains kept. Every entry covers one CDR3 protein and lists the most common genes and DNA from its rows. In all, the sample holds roughly 500,000 distinct CDR3 sequences, and about 33% of those were seen once. The top ten hold roughly a sixth of the sample. The source material was cultured PBMCs, sampled from culture after CMV antigen stimulation. These receptors all come from a human donor in good health (CMV status not recorded). Some clones in this sample may be carry-over from other donors' samples.

The genes are TRBV6-5 and TRBJ2-3, with TRBD2 as a possible D gene (6 bases). Trimming cost V 7 bases and J 0 bases, with 14 bases left between them. In germline, CDR1 is MNHEY, CDR2 SVGAGI. The CDR3 contains 15 residues. The CDR3 is CASKDLATSTDTQYF. The CDR3 DNA reads TGTGCCAGCAAAGACCTAGCGACTAGCACAGATACGCAGTATTTT.

This sequence joins TRBV29-1 and TRBJ1-5, with D possibly TRBD1 on 5 matching bases. CDR1 and CDR2 from the germline V gene are SQVTM and ANQGSEA. This CDR3 region has 16 residues. Trimming stripped 8 bases from V and 0 bases from J, with 20 bases between. In DNA, the CDR3 is TGCAGCCCGTGGGACCCCCGACACGATAGCAATCAGCCCCAGCATTTT. It codes for CSPWDPRHDSNQPQHF.

This clonotype occurred a few times. CDR3 in amino acids: CASRTGSADTQYF. The CDR3 coding sequence is TGTGCCAGCAGGACAGGGTCTGCAGATACGCAGTATTTT. The rearrangement uses TRBV6-1 and TRBJ2-3; 7 nucleotides agree with TRBD1. The CDR3 length is 13 residues. V shed 6 bases and J 4 bases; nucleotides not matched to a gene: 4. Germline V gene data show CDR1 as MNHNS and CDR2 as SASEGT.

The chain combines TRBV27 with TRBJ1-3; no firm D call. The germline V gene has CDR1 MNHEY and CDR2 SMNVEV (reference sequence). The CDR3 contains 13 residues. The V gene lost 5 bases and the J gene lost 2 bases, with 7 bases spanning the gap. Here the CDR3 reads CASSPNAGNTIYF. CDR3 bases: TGTGCCAGCAGTCCCAACGCTGGAAACACCATATATTTT.

The chain links TRBV6-5 to TRBJ2-6; D call uncertain. V lost 0 bases to trimming and J lost 0 bases, with 6 bases between them. The CDR3 has 16 residues. From germline, CDR1 is MNHEY and CDR2 SVGAGI. The CDR3, as DNA: TGTGCCAGCAGTTACTCCATTAGCTCTGGGGCCAACGTCCTGACTTTC. Translated: CASSYSISSGANVLTF.

V usage is TRBV6-6 and J usage is TRBJ2-5; D is possibly TRBD2 (5 bases). The germline V gene has CDR1 MNHNY and CDR2 SVGAGI (reference sequence). This CDR3 spans 16 amino acids. V lost 3 bases, J lost 5 bases, and 19 bases lay in between. The CDR3 here is CASSYTRTGRRETQYF. The CDR3 region has the DNA TGTGCCAGCAGTTATACAAGGACTGGACGCCGGGAGACCCAGTACTTC.

This clonotype has only a few counts. The chain couples TRBV7-9 to TRBJ2-1; a weak D match, TRBD2 (6 bases). V dropped 7 bases and J dropped 9 bases, with 22 bases sitting between them. Germline V CDR1 and CDR2: SEHNR, FQNEAQ (reference sequence). This CDR3 is built from 15 residues. CDR3 sequence (DNA): TGTGCCAGCACTCCCCAGGACTATCGGTCAGGTGAGCAGTTCTTC. Translated: CASTPQDYRSGEQFF.

The rearrangement links TRBV11-3 to TRBJ2-5; D gene ambiguous. The ends were cut back, 0 bases at V and 6 bases at J, with 8 bases in the middle. The CDR3 runs to 13 residues. Per the germline V gene, CDR1 is SGHNT and CDR2 is YENEEA. CDR3 region: CASSLEFSQTQYF. The CDR3 coding sequence is TGTGCCAGCAGCTTAGAGTTTAGCCAGACCCAGTACTTC.

The V gene is TRBV10-3, the J gene TRBJ2-3; 13 positions agree with TRBD2. The CDR3 covers 17 residues. The trim removed 5 bases at V and 2 bases at J, leaving 7 bases unmatched. Germline assignment: CDR1 ENHRY and CDR2 SYGVKD. This chain's CDR3 is CAISPGLAGLNTDTQYF. The CDR3 DNA is TGTGCCATCAGTCCGGGACTAGCGGGACTTAACACAGATACGCAGTATTTT.

The rearrangement links TRBV18 to TRBJ2-1; D call uncertain. V shed 3 bases and J shed 7 bases, with 13 bases lying between them. Looked up from germline, CDR1 is KGHSH and CDR2 is LQKENI. This CDR3 contains 14 residues. CDR3 residues: CASSPVPGTNEQFF. CDR3 sequence (DNA): TGTGCCAGCTCACCGGTCCCAGGTACAAATGAGCAGTTCTTC.

CDR3 loop: CASSGSGANTEAFF. CDR3 nucleotides: TGTGCCAGCAGCGGCTCGGGCGCAAACACTGAAGCTTTCTTT. The J gene is TRBJ1-1, the V gene TRBV2; D is unclear. CDR3 size: 14 residues. Germline loops: CDR1 SNHLY, CDR2 FYNNEI. The V end lost 6 bases, the J end lost 2 bases, and 13 bases lay between the germline ends.

This clonotype appeared a few times. This sequence joins TRBV6-2 or TRBV6-3 and TRBJ1-1; maybe TRBD1 (6 bases). CDR3 size: 14 residues. Per germline, CDR1 MNHEY and CDR2 SVGEGT. V lost 4 bases to trimming and J lost 4 bases, with 13 bases between them. This chain's CDR3 is CASSFSPGATEAFF. CDR3 coding DNA: TGTGCCAGCAGTTTTAGTCCGGGGGCCACTGAAGCTTTCTTT.

This rearrangement joins TRBV4-3 to TRBJ2-2; 11 nucleotides align to TRBD2. The V and J ends lost 0 bases and 7 bases, in that order; junction bases with no gene match: 1. There are 15 residues in the CDR3. From germline, CDR1 is LGHNA and CDR2 YSLEER. The CDR3 region has the DNA TGCGCCAGCAGCCAAGATGGGACTAGCGGCGGGGAGCTGTTTTTT. Its protein product is CASSQDGTSGGELFF.

V gene TRBV7-9 combines with J gene TRBJ2-2; 7 bases fit TRBD1. The CDR3 covers 18 residues. Germline V lookup: CDR1 SEHNR, CDR2 FQNEAQ (reference sequence). The junction had 8 bases not matched to a gene; V was cut back by 0 bases and J by 1 base. CDR3 loop: CASSLAMGDSLNTGELFF. The CDR3 DNA sequence: TGTGCCAGCAGCTTAGCCATGGGGGACAGTCTGAACACCGGGGAGCTGTTTTTT.

Ten or more counts support this clonotype. The V call is TRBV7-2, the J call TRBJ2-5; no clear D. The CDR3 loop spans 14 amino acids. Trimming shortened V by 5 bases and J by 4 bases, and 14 bases separated the two germline ends. Per germline, CDR1 SGHTA and CDR2 FQGNSA. CDR3 amino acids: CASSRAENRETQYF. As DNA, the CDR3 is TGTGCCAGCAGCCGCGCCGAGAACCGAGAGACCCAGTACTTC.

The chain joins TRBV7-2 to TRBJ1-3; D not certain. The germline V gene encodes CDR1 SGHTA and CDR2 FQGNSA. The CDR3 loop spans 12 amino acids. V lost 6 bases, J lost 0 bases, and 3 bases lay in between. CDR3 sequence (DNA): TGTGCCAGCAGGTACTCTGGAAACACCATATATTTT. It specifies CASRYSGNTIYF.

Details on this clonotype: A much larger clone differs from this one at a single base, so this may be a read error. Because the CDR3 is missing its conserved closing phenylalanine or tryptophan, this is likely a read error. CDR3 in amino acids: CASSLRQSSNQPQHS. CDR3 nucleotides: TGTGCCAGCAGCTTGCGACAGAGTAGCAATCAGCCCCAGCATTCT. This rearrangement joins TRBV7-2 to TRBJ1-5, with TRBD1 as a possible D gene (5 bases). The CDR3 is 15 residues long. Germline V CDR1 and CDR2: SGHTA, FQGNSA. V was pared by 3 bases and J by 0 bases, with 9 bases between.

This chain uses TRBV7-2 with TRBJ2-7, with D perhaps given as TRBD1 or TRBD2 (5 bases each). Germline CDR1 is SGHTA and CDR2 is FQGNSA. V was pared by 2 bases and J by 6 bases, with 17 bases between. This CDR3 has 15 residues. The CDR3 region is CASSLLPGPVLEQYF. The DNA of the CDR3 is TGTGCCAGCAGCTTACTGCCGGGACCGGTACTCGAGCAGTACTTC. Complete variable domain (other parts from reference TRBV7-2 and TRBJ2-7): GAGVSQSPSNKVTEKGKDVELRCDPISGHTALYWYRQSLGQGLEFLIYFQGNSAPDKSGLPSDRFSAERTGGSVSTLTIQRTQQEDSAVYLCASSLLPGPVLEQYFGPGTRLTVT.

This chain joins TRBV12-3 or TRBV12-4 and TRBJ1-1; a weak D match, TRBD1 (6 bases). CDR3 length: 16 residues. Trimming cost V 7 bases and J 1 base, with 19 bases left between them. In DNA, the CDR3 is TGTGCCAGCATTACAGGGTCCCCAGGAGGGAACACTGAAGCTTTCTTT. It codes for CASITGSPGGNTEAFF.

The table lists this clonotype with a few counts. The chain couples TRBV12-3 or TRBV12-4 to TRBJ2-4; a possible D gene is TRBD2 (6 bases). The CDR3 is 13 amino acids. Trimming took off 6 bases at V and 7 bases at J, with 13 bases between the two ends. CDR3 loop: CASSQAGRNIQYF. As DNA, the CDR3 is TGTGCCAGCAGCCAGGCAGGGAGGAACATTCAGTACTTC.

This clonotype was observed a handful of times. V gene TRBV20-1 combines with J gene TRBJ2-1, with 15 positions matching TRBD2. The germline V gene has CDR1 DFQATT and CDR2 SNEGSKA (reference sequence). The V gene end was trimmed by 6 bases and the J gene end by 7 bases; junction bases not matched to a gene: 13. CDR3 size: 17 residues. Here the CDR3 DNA reads TGCAGTGCGGTCAGGACTAGCGGGAGGGGAGGTAGGAATGAGCAGTTCTTC. It encodes CSAVRTSGRGGRNEQFF.

This clonotype appeared a few times. The chain uses TRBV11-2 and TRBJ1-4; possibly TRBD1 for D (5 bases). Trimming took 1 base from V and 8 from J, leaving 11 bases between them. Per the germline V gene, CDR1 is SGHAT and CDR2 is FQNNGV. This CDR3 region has 14 residues. The CDR3 DNA reads as TGTGCCAGCAGCTTAGGACACGGGGGAGAAAAACTGTTTTTT. Amino acids: CASSLGHGGEKLFF.

This rearrangement joins TRBV6-1 to TRBJ2-3; D tentatively reads TRBD1 or TRBD2 (6 bases each). The CDR3 runs 17 residues. Germline CDR1 MNHNS, CDR2 SASEGT. The V gene lost 5 bases and the J gene lost 0 bases, with 18 bases spanning the gap. The CDR3 loop reads CASSLARGPTSTDTQYF. Here the CDR3 DNA reads TGTGCCAGCAGTCTAGCACGGGGGCCGACTAGCACAGATACGCAGTATTTT.

This clonotype occurred many times. The chain couples TRBV7-6 to TRBJ2-1; D is undetermined. V lost 8 bases to trimming and J lost 4 bases, with 18 bases between them. The germline V gene encodes CDR1 SGHVS and CDR2 FNYEAQ. The CDR3 totals 15 residues. CDR3 sequence: CASSLGGLLYNEQFF. For the CDR3, the DNA is TGTGCCAGCTCCTTAGGTGGTCTATTGTACAATGAGCAGTTCTTC.

The CDR3 DNA reads as TGTGCCAGCAGCTTGCGGGGTTACACAGATACGCAGTATTTT. Protein sequence: CASSLRGYTDTQYF. J is TRBJ2-3 and V is TRBV7-9, with a weak D call TRBD2 (6 bases). CDR3 length: 14 residues. The germline V gene has CDR1 SEHNR and CDR2 FQNEAQ (reference sequence). V was trimmed by 3 bases and J by 2 bases, leaving 9 bases between them.

This clonotype was seen ten or more times. The chain couples TRBV12-3 or TRBV12-4 to TRBJ2-1; possible D gene TRBD2, 5 bases. CDR3 size: 13 residues. Deletions cut 5 bases from V and 6 bases from J, with 11 bases between. This CDR3 reads CASSGLGSNEQFF. For the CDR3, the DNA is TGTGCCAGCAGTGGACTTGGGAGCAATGAGCAGTTCTTC.